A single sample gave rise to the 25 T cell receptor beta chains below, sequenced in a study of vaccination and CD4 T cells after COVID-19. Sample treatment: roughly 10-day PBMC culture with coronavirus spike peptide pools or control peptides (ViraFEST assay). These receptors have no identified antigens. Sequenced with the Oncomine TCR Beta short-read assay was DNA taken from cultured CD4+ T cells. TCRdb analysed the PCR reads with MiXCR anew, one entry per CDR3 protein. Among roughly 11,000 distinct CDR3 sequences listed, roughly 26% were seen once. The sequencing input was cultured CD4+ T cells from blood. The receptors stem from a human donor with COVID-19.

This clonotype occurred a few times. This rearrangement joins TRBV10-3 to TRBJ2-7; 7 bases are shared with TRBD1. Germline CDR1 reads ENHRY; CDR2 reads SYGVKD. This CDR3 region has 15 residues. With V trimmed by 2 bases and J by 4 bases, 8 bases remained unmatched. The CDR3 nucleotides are TGTGCCATCAGTGAGCCCCGAGGACAGGTTTACGAGCAGTACTTC. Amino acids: CAISEPRGQVYEQYF.

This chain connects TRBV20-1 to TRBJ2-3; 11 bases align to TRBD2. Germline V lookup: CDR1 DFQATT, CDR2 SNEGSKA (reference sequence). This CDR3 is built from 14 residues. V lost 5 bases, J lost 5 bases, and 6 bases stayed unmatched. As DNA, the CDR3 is TGCAGTGCTGCTCTAGCGGGGGGTTTAGATACGCAGTATTTT. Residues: CSAALAGGLDTQYF.

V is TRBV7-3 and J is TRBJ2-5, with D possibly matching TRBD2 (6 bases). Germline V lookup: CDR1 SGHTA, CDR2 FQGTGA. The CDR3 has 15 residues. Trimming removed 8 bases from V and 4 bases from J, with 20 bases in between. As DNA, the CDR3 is TGTGCCAGCTTAGAAACGGGGGAGGTAGGAGAGACCCAGTACTTC. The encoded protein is CASLETGEVGETQYF. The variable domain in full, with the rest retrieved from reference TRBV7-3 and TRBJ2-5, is GAGVSQTPSNKVTEKGKYVELRCDPISGHTALYWYRQSLGQGPEFLIYFQGTGAADDSGLPNDRFFAVRPEGSVSTLKIQRTERGDSAVYLCASLETGEVGETQYFGPGTRLLVL.

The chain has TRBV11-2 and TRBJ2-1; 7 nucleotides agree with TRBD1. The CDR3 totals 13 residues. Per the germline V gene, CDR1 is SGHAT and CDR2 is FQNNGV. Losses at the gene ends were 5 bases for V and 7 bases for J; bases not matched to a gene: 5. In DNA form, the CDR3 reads TGTGCCAGCAGCGCGGACAGGCAGAATGAGCAGTTCTTC. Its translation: CASSADRQNEQFF.

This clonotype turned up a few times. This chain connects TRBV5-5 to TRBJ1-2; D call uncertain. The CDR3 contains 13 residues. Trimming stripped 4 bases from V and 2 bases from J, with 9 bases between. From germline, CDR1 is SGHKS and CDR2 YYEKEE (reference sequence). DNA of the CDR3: TGTGCCAGCAGCCGCGACCGAAACTATGGCTACACCTTC. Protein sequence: CASSRDRNYGYTF.

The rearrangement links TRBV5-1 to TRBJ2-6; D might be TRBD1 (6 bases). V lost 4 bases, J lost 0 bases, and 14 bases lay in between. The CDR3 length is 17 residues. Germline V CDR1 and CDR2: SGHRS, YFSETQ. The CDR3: CASSPITGSSGANVLTF. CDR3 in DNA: TGCGCCAGCAGCCCCATCACAGGGAGCTCTGGGGCCAACGTCCTGACTTTC. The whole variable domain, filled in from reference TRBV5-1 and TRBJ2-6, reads KAGVTQTPRYLIKTRGQQVTLSCSPISGHRSVSWYQQTPGQGLQFLFEYFSETQRNKGNFPGRFSGRQFSNSRSEMNVSTLELGDSALYLCASSPITGSSGANVLTFGAGSRLTVL.

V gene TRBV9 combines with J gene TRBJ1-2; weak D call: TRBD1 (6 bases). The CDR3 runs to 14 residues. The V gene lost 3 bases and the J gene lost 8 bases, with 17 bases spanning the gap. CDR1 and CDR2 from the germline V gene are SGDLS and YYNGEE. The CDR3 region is CASSAATGLQGYTF. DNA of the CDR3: TGTGCCAGCAGCGCCGCCACAGGGTTACAGGGCTACACCTTC.

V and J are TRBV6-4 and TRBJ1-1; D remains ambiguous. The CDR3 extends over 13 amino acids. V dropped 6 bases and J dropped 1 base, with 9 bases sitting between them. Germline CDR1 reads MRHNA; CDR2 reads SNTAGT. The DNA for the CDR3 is TGTGCCAGCAGATACACAGCGAACACTGAAGCTTTCTTT. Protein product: CASRYTANTEAFF.

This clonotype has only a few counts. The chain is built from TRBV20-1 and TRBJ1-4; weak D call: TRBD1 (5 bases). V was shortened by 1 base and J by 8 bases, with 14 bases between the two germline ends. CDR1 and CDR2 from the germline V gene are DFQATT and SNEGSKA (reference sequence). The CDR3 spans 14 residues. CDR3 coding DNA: TGCAGTGCTAGAGGGGACCCTTCTCCGGAAAAACTGTTTTTT. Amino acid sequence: CSARGDPSPEKLFF.

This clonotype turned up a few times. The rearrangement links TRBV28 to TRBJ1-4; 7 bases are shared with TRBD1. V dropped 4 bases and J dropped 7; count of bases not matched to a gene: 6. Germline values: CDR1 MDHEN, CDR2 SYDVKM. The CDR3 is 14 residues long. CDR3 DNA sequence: TGTGCCAGCAGTTCGGATAGGGACAGTGAAAAACTGTTTTTT. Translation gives CASSSDRDSEKLFF. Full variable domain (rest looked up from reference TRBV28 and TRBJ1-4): DVKVTQSSRYLVKRTGEKVFLECVQDMDHENMFWYRQDPGLGLRLIYFSYDVKMKEKGDIPEGYSVSREKKERFSLILESASTNQTSMYLCASSSDRDSEKLFFGSGTQLSVL.

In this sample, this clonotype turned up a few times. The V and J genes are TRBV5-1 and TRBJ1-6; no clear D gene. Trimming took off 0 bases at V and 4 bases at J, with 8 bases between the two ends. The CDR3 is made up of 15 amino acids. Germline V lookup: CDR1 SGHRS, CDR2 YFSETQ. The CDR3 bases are TGCGCCAGCAGCTTGGAGGGAACATATAATTCACCCCTCCACTTT. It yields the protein CASSLEGTYNSPLHF.

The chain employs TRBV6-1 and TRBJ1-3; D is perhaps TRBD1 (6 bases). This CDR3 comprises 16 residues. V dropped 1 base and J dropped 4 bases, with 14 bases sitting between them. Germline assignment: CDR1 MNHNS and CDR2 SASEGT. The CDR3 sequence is CASSEVSSGAGNTIYF. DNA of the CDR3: TGTGCCAGCAGTGAAGTATCGTCAGGGGCAGGAAACACCATATATTTT.

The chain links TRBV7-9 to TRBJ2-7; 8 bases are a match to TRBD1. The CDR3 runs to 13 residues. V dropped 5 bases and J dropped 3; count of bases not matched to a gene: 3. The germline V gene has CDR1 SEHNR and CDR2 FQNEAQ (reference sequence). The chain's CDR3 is CASSQTGVYEQYF. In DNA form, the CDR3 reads TGTGCCAGCAGCCAGACAGGGGTCTACGAGCAGTACTTC.

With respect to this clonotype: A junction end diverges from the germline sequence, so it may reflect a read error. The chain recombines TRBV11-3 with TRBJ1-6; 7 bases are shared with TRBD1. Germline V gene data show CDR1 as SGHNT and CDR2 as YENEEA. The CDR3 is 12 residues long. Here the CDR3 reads CTSSLQGSPLHF. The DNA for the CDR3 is TGTACCAGCAGCTTACAGGGGTCACCCCTCCACTTT.

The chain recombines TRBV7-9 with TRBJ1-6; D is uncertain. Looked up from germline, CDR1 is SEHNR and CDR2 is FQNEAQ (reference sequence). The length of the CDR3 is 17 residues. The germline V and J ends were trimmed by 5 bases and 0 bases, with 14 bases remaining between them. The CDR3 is CASSGRIGSSYNSPLHF. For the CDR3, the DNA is TGTGCCAGCAGCGGACGGATCGGATCCTCCTATAATTCACCCCTCCACTTT.

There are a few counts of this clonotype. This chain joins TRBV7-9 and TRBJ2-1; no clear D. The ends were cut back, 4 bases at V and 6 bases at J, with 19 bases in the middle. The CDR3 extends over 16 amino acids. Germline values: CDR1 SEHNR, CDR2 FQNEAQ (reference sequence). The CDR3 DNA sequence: TGTGCCAGCAGCTCTAGTGGTGGAACCCACCTCAATGAGCAGTTCTTC. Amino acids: CASSSSGGTHLNEQFF.

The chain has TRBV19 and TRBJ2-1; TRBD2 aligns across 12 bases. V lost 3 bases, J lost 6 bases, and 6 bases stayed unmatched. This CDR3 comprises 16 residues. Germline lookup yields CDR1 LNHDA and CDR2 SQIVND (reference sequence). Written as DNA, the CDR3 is TGTGCCAGTAGTATGCCACGGACTAGCGGGGTCAATGAGCAGTTCTTC. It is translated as CASSMPRTSGVNEQFF. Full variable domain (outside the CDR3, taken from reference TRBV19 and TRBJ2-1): DGGITQSPKYLFRKEGQNVTLSCEQNLNHDAMYWYRQDPGQGLRLIYYSQIVNDFQKGDIAEGYSVSREKKESFPLTVTSAQKNPTAFYLCASSMPRTSGVNEQFFGPGTRLTVL.

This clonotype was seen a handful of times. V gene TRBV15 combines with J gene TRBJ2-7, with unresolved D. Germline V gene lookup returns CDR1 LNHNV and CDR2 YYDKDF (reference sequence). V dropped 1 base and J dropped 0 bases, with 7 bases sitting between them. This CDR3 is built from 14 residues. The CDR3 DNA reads TGTGCCACCAGCAGAGGGCAGGTCTCCTACGAGCAGTACTTC. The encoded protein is CATSRGQVSYEQYF.

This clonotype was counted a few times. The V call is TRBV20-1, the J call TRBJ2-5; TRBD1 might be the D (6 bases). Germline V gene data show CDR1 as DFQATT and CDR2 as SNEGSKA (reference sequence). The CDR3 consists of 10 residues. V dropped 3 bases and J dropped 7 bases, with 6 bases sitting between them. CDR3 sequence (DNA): TGCAGTGCTAGGACAGGGACCCAGTACTTC. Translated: CSARTGTQYF.

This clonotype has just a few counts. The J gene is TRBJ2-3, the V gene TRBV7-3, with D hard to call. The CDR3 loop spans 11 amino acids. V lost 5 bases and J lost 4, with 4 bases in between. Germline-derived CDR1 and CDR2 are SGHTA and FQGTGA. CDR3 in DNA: TGTGCCAGCAGCCTAGCAGATACGCAGTATTTT. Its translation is CASSLADTQYF. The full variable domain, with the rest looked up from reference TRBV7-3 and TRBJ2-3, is GAGVSQTPSNKVTEKGKYVELRCDPISGHTALYWYRQSLGQGPEFLIYFQGTGAADDSGLPNDRFFAVRPEGSVSTLKIQRTERGDSAVYLCASSLADTQYFGPGTRLTVL.

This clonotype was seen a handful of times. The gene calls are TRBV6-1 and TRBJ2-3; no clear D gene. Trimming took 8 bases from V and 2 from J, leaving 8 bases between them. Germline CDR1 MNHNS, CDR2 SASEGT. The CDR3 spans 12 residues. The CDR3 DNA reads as TGTGCCAGCGGAAGGGACACAGATACGCAGTATTTT. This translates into CASGRDTDTQYF.

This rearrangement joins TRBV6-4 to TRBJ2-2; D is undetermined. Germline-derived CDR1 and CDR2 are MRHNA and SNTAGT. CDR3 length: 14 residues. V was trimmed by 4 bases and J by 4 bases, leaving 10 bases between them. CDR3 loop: CASSGTPGTGELFF. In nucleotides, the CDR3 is TGTGCCAGCAGTGGGACGCCAGGCACCGGGGAGCTGTTTTTT.

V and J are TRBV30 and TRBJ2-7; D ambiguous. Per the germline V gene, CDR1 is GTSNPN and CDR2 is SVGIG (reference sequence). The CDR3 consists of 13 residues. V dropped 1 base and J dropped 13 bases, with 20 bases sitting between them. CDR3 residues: CAWSAAPGSADYF. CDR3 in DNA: TGTGCCTGGAGTGCAGCTCCAGGAAGCGCCGATTACTTC.

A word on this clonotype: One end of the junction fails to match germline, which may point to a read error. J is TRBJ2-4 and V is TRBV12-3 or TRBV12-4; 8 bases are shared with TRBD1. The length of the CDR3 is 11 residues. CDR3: CASSFSQGAVF. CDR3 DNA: TGTGCCAGCAGTTTTAGTCAGGGGGCCGTCTTC.

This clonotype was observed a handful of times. CDR3 bases: TGCAGTGCTGGGCTAGTTCCAGATACGCAGTATTTT. It is translated as CSAGLVPDTQYF. The rearrangement links TRBV20-1 to TRBJ2-3; D not certain. The CDR3 length is 12 residues. Trimming cost V 5 bases and J 4 bases, with 10 bases left between them. The germline V gene has CDR1 DFQATT and CDR2 SNEGSKA (reference sequence).